The clone carrying this TCR beta chain was counted between two and nine times. Its antigen is not identified. This entry is derived from a study of glioma-infiltrating T cells. Study results and caveats: CDR3 overlap between tissue and blood was very small.

Amplification of TCR alpha and beta CDR3 regions from RNA used iRepertoire nested multiplex PCR. Input was roughly 100-450 ng of tissue mRNA or PBMC total RNA. TCRdb analysed the multiplex PCR reads with MiXCR anew, one entry per CDR3 protein. This table has more than 95,000 distinct CDR3 sequences, approximately 28% appearing once. Sequenced material: glioma tissue, nonneoplastic brain tissue, or PBMCs (not recorded which). The sequence was collected from a human donor with low-grade glioma or glioblastoma, undergoing nonglioma brain surgery, or in good health (not recorded which).

The CDR3, as DNA: TGTGCCAGCAGCCAAGGGGCCGCCTGGGGAAACACCATATATTTT. This encodes CASSQGAAWGNTIYF. This sequence joins TRBV14 and TRBJ1-3, with D unresolved. The CDR3 is 15 amino acids. Deletions cut 1 base from V and 4 bases from J, with 11 bases between. Germline V lookup: CDR1 SGHDN, CDR2 FVKESK.